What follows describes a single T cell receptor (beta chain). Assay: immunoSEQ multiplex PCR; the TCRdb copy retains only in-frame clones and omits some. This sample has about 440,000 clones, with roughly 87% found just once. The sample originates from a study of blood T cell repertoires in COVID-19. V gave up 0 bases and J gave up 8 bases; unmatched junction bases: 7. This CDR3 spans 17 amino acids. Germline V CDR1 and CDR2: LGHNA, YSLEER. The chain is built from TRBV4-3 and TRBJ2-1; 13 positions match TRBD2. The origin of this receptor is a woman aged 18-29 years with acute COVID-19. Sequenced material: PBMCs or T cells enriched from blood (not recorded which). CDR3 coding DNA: TGCGCCAGCAGCCAAGACCCCGGGACTAGCGGGACGGATGAGCAGTTCTTC. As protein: CASSQDPGTSGTDEQFF.